One T cell receptor (beta chain) is described in this entry. Its target is unknown. This entry belongs to a study of CD8 T cells in ankylosing spondylitis. Study-wide points: Matched ankylosing spondylitis synovial fluid reportedly showed significant enrichment of disease-linked clones. Prior literature has documented some motif variants in synovial fluid and blood from reactive arthritis. Several highly homologous variants formed a TCR beta motif that appeared characteristic of ankylosing spondylitis blood.

J lost 2 bases, V lost 6 bases, and 9 bases had no gene match. CDR1 is MNHNS, CDR2 SASEGT, per germline. The CDR3 has 16 amino acids. 5'-RACE, quantitative and with molecular barcodes, yielded the TCR beta libraries. A single record per CDR3 protein comes from TCRdb applying MiXCR to the 5' RACE reads. The profile shows more than 650,000 distinct CDR3 sequences, about 11% of them singletons. This TCR came from a male donor with ankylosing spondylitis. The J gene is TRBJ2-1, the V gene TRBV6-1; 8 bases match TRBD2. Material: blood, either unsorted or a sorted T cell fraction (not recorded which). CDR3 coding DNA: TGTGCCAGCAGAGACGAGCGGGAGAGACCCTACAATGAGCAGTTCTTC. Translation: CASRDERERPYNEQFF.